A selection of T cell receptor beta chains follows, all from one sample in a study of blood T cell repertoires in COVID-19. Assay: immunoSEQ multiplex PCR; the TCRdb copy retains only in-frame clones and omits some. The data show roughly 40,000 clones, around 86% seen once. Sequencing was done on a sample of peripheral blood. These receptors all stem from a man aged 45-60 years in a cohort sampled during active COVID-19. Each CDR3 is given with its conserved first and last residue. D genes are given only for firm matches. Not all rows give a size; the values are once, few, many and, for expanded clones, a class.

d_call j_call clone_size v_call cdr3_nt cdr3_aa
- TRBJ2-2 - TRBV7-7 TGTGCTAGCAGCGGAACGGGACTGAACACCGGGGAGCTGTTTTTT CASSGTGLNTGELFF
- TRBJ1-3 - TRBV19 TGTGCCAGTAGTACCAGAGGGAACTCTGGAAACACCATATATTTT CASSTRGNSGNTIYF
TRBD1 TRBJ1-4 - TRBV4-2 TGTGCCAGCAGCCCGTGGACAGGCGGAGGAGAAAAACTGTTTTTT CASSPWTGGGEKLFF
- TRBJ1-6 - TRBV10-1 TGCGCCAGCAGTGAGCACGGAGGGGCCCTCCACTTT CASSEHGGALHF
- TRBJ2-7 - TRBV5-8 TGTGCCAGCAGTTTGTACAGGGAGGGTTGGGCCCAGCAGTACTTC CASSLYREGWAQQYF
- TRBJ1-4 - TRBV6-1 TGTGCCAGCAGTGAACAGTTGGAAGGAGGGCGTGAAAAACTGTTTTTT CASSEQLEGGREKLFF
- TRBJ2-2 - TRBV30 TGTGCCTGGAACCCTAGCAGTGGGCCCGGGGAGCTGTTTTTT CAWNPSSGPGELFF
- TRBJ1-5 - TRBV5-8 TGTGCCAGCAGCTTGGATCTTGCGGGCCATCAGCCCCAGCATTTT CASSLDLAGHQPQHF
TRBD1 TRBJ2-2 - TRBV5-1 TGCGCCAGCAGACACGCCGGGACAGGGAACACCGGGGAGCTGTTTTTT CASRHAGTGNTGELFF
TRBD1 TRBJ1-2 - TRBV9 TGTGCCAGCAGCCGCAGTTTAGTTACAGGGGGCTATGGCTACACCTTC CASSRSLVTGGYGYTF
TRBD1 TRBJ1-6 few TRBV7-9 TGTGCCAGCAGCTTAACGGGACAGGGTACGTCGTATCCCCTCCACTTT CASSLTGQGTSYPLHF
TRBD1 TRBJ1-1 - TRBV9 TGTGCCAGCAGCGTAGCCGTAGGGACAGGGGAAAACACTGAAGCTTTCTTT CASSVAVGTGENTEAFF
TRBD1 TRBJ1-2 - TRBV6-5 TGTGCCAGCAGTTACAGAGGGGGCGCCTCCATTGGCTACACCTTC CASSYRGGASIGYTF
- TRBJ1-3 - TRBV19 TGTGCCAGTAGTATCCGAACAGGGCTGGCTGGAAACACCATATATTTT CASSIRTGLAGNTIYF
TRBD1 TRBJ2-4 - TRBV7-8 TGTGCCACCAGTGACAGGGGTGGCATTCAGTACTTC CATSDRGGIQYF
- TRBJ1-5 - TRBV3-1/TRBV3-2 TGTGCCAGCAGCCAAGGGGTCGGAGGGGTCAATCAGCCCCAGCATTTT CASSQGVGGVNQPQHF
- TRBJ1-2 - TRBV7-9 TGTGCCAGCAGCTTACAACAGTTCTATGGCTACACCTTC CASSLQQFYGYTF
- TRBJ2-3 - TRBV7-9 TGTGCCAGCAGCTTTAGGGGGGGGGCAACAGATACGCAGTATTTT CASSFRGGATDTQYF
- TRBJ2-1 - TRBV7-2 TGTGCCAGCAGTCCACCCAGTTACAATGAGCAGTTCTTC CASSPPSYNEQFF
TRBD1 TRBJ2-3 - TRBV5-8 TGTGCCTTCACATGGGGATCAGGGGGTCGAACAGATACGCAGTATTTT CAFTWGSGGRTDTQYF
TRBD2 TRBJ2-1 few TRBV2 TGTGCCAGCAAGGTAGCGGGAGCCTACAATGAGCAGTTCTTC CASKVAGAYNEQFF
- TRBJ2-5 - TRBV12-2 TGTGCAAGTCGCACGCCGGTGAGGGGGTTTATCGGCTACGAGACCCAGTACTTC CASRTPVRGFIGYETQYF
- TRBJ2-3 - TRBV21-1 TGTGCCAGCAGCAAAAAGTCTGAAAATGAGGATAGCACAGATACGCAGTATTTT CASSKKSENEDSTDTQYF
TRBD2 TRBJ2-3 - TRBV7-9 TGTGCCAGCAGCTTAGAAGCGGGGGGGCCTTTTCGACCAGATACGCAGTATTTT CASSLEAGGPFRPDTQYF
TRBD1 TRBJ1-2 - TRBV19 TGTGCCAGTAGTCGACAAGGGGGCTCCAAATATGGCTACACCTTC CASSRQGGSKYGYTF
- TRBJ1-5 - TRBV2 TGTGCCAGCAGTGAGGGGGCCCACGGCGGTAGCAATCAGCCCCAGCATTTT CASSEGAHGGSNQPQHF
- TRBJ2-1 - TRBV7-9 TGTGCCAGCAGCTTTCGGGCACCCGAGGGGTTCTTC CASSFRAPEGFF
- TRBJ2-5 - TRBV27 TGTGCCAGCAGTTTAATGGGCTTTGAGACCCAGTACTTC CASSLMGFETQYF
- TRBJ1-5 few TRBV6-6 TGTGCCAGCAGTTACGAGGAGTATAGCAATCAGCCCCAGCATTTT CASSYEEYSNQPQHF